Listed here are 21 T cell receptor beta chains from one sample, sequenced in a study of shared clonotypes between healthy human individuals (dated by TCRdb to 2018 to 2020). Library preparation used the immunoSEQ multiplex PCR assay. Here the immuneACCESS table is served through TCRdb, limited to in-frame sequences with V and J called. Missing clones are a known gap in these copies; in checked studies unresolved V genes cover under half, and the rest lacks a known reason. The sample contains 2 million to 2.5 million clones, approximately 93% of them found a single time. Together, the top ten hold around 0.37% of the sample. Sequencing was performed on naive CD4+ T cells from PBMCs. What the cell subset or site label conveys for this sample: CD45RA+ positively selected. These receptors all come from a young man in good health. Some clones in this sample may be carry-over from other donors' samples.

The rearrangement links TRBV7-9 to TRBJ1-6; D may be TRBD1 (5 bases). Germline CDR1 is SEHNR and CDR2 is FQNEAQ (reference sequence). The V and J ends lost 1 base and 8 bases respectively, with 12 bases between them. The CDR3 sequence is 15 residues long. CDR3 bases: TGTGCCAGCAGCTTAGACGGGGGTAGGGATTCACCCCTCCACTTT. Translation: CASSLDGGRDSPLHF.

Of note for this clone: Distinct nucleotide sequences in the sample also encode this CDR3. This chain uses TRBV5-6 with TRBJ2-7; TRBD1 matches 9 bases. The J segment lost 1 base and the V segment lost 4 bases, leaving 3 bases of the junction unmatched. The germline gives CDR1 SGHDT, CDR2 YYEEEE. CDR3 length: 14 amino acids. The CDR3 reads CASSLGQGSYEQYF. Written as DNA, the CDR3 is TGTGCCAGCAGCCTCGGACAGGGGTCCTACGAGCAGTACTTC.

The chain joins TRBV5-1 to TRBJ2-7; weak D call: TRBD2 (5 bases). The V gene's germline CDR1 is SGHRS and CDR2 YFSETQ. The V end was cut by 4 bases, the J end by 2 bases, with 16 bases between. The CDR3 runs 15 residues. DNA for the CDR3: TGCGCCAGCAGCGAGATTGAGACGGGGACCTACGAGCAGTACTTC. Protein: CASSEIETGTYEQYF.

On this clone itself: Different DNA sequences within this sample yield the same CDR3. The chain recombines TRBV7-2 with TRBJ2-1, with D tentatively TRBD2 (6 bases). Germline loops: CDR1 SGHTA, CDR2 FQGNSA. Trimming took 3 bases from V and 2 from J, leaving 11 bases between them. This CDR3 is built from 15 residues. In DNA, the CDR3 is TGTGCCAGCAGCTTGGGGCGGGGTACCTACAATGAGCAGTTCTTC. It translates to CASSLGRGTYNEQFF.

J is TRBJ2-5 and V is TRBV7-2; TRBD2 might be the D (5 bases). This CDR3 is 13 amino acids long. Germline V CDR1 and CDR2: SGHTA, FQGNSA. Deletions cut 3 bases from V and 2 bases from J, with 7 bases between. CDR3 loop: CASSLDFQETQYF. CDR3 nucleotide sequence: TGTGCCAGCAGCTTGGACTTTCAAGAGACCCAGTACTTC. The full variable domain, with the rest looked up from reference TRBV7-2 and TRBJ2-5, is GAGVSQSPSNKVTEKGKDVELRCDPISGHTALYWYRQSLGQGLEFLIYFQGNSAPDKSGLPSDRFSAERTGGSVSTLTIQRTQQEDSAVYLCASSLDFQETQYFGPGTRLLVL.

Worth noting for this clone: Other DNA sequences from this sample encode an identical CDR3 as well. The chain recombines TRBV5-1 with TRBJ2-3, with D unclear. Trimming left V 0 bases short and J 6 bases short, with 8 bases between. There are 13 residues in the CDR3. Germline V gene lookup returns CDR1 SGHRS and CDR2 YFSETQ. The CDR3 region is CASSLEGGDTQYF. CDR3 sequence (DNA): TGCGCCAGCAGCTTGGAAGGTGGGGATACGCAGTATTTT.

Remarks on this clone: The CDR3 ends on some other residue instead of the conserved phenylalanine or tryptophan, so this is likely a read error. This rearrangement joins TRBV4-2 to TRBJ2-2; D gene unclear. CDR1 and CDR2 from the germline V gene are LGHNA and YNFKEQ. Trimming stripped 6 bases from V and 7 bases from J, with 15 bases between. CDR3 length: 14 residues. This CDR3 is CASSPRRLDGELFL. In DNA, the CDR3 is TGTGCCAGCAGTCCGCGGAGATTGGACGGGGAGCTGTTTCTT.

This sequence joins TRBV28 and TRBJ2-7, with D unclear. Germline values: CDR1 MDHEN, CDR2 SYDVKM. The CDR3 has 15 residues. V was shortened by 0 bases and J by 0 bases, with 9 bases between the two germline ends. The CDR3 loop reads CASSLWGAISYEQYF. The CDR3 nucleotides read TGTGCCAGCAGTTTATGGGGCGCTATCTCCTACGAGCAGTACTTC.

The J gene is TRBJ1-1, the V gene TRBV25-1; 8 bases align to TRBD1. V was pared by 6 bases and J by 3 bases, with 6 bases of the junction left unmatched. This CDR3 has 14 amino acids. Germline CDR1 and CDR2: MGHDK and SYGVNS. The CDR3 region has the DNA TGTGCCAGCAGCAGGGGGCCCCTGTACACTGAAGCTTTCTTT. It translates to CASSRGPLYTEAFF.

V and J are TRBV7-2 and TRBJ2-3; D might be TRBD1 or TRBD2, each matching 5 bases. With 5 bases removed from V and 3 bases from J, the gap between germline ends came to 18 bases. Germline V gene sequence: CDR1 SGHTA, CDR2 FQGNSA. The CDR3 spans 16 residues. CDR3 sequence (DNA): TGTGCCAGCAGCCTCTTGGGGACGGGGACGACAGATACGCAGTATTTT. Encoded protein: CASSLLGTGTTDTQYF.

This rearrangement joins TRBV7-2 to TRBJ1-3, with a possible D match to TRBD1 (5 bases). The CDR3 is made up of 19 amino acids. Between the trimmed V and J ends, which lost 4 bases and 0 bases, there was a span of 22 bases. Germline assignment: CDR1 SGHTA and CDR2 FQGNSA. DNA for the CDR3: TGTGCCAGCAGCTCTTATTCCAGAGGGGCGGTTATCTCTGGAAACACCATATATTTT. It yields the protein CASSSYSRGAVISGNTIYF.

This chain joins TRBV6-1 and TRBJ2-7; 9 bases agree with TRBD2. The trim removed 7 bases at V and 0 bases at J, leaving 4 bases unmatched. The germline gives CDR1 MNHNS, CDR2 SASEGT. This CDR3 has 14 amino acids. In DNA, the CDR3 is TGTGCCAGCATGCGACTAGCGGACTCCTACGAGCAGTACTTC. It specifies CASMRLADSYEQYF.

The chain is built from TRBV21-1 and TRBJ2-1; the D segment call TRBD1 is taken from the table without a DNA check. TRBV21-1 is a pseudogene. The CDR3 length is 19 residues. The CDR3 DNA follows: TGTGCCAGCAGCAAAGTATCAAGACAGGGCCTCTTCCTTTACAATGAGCAGTTCTTC. It translates to CASSKVSRQGLFLYNEQFF.

The chain uses TRBV9 and TRBJ2-3; no clear D gene. The CDR3 is 12 residues long. V was trimmed by 4 bases and J by 4 bases, leaving 7 bases between them. Germline V gene data show CDR1 as SGDLS and CDR2 as YYNGEE. The CDR3: CASSNTADTQYF. DNA of the CDR3: TGTGCCAGCAGCAACACCGCAGATACGCAGTATTTT.

This chain joins TRBV5-1 and TRBJ1-6; D remains ambiguous. Trimming left V 4 bases short and J 7 bases short, with 9 bases between. Germline V gene sequence: CDR1 SGHRS, CDR2 YFSETQ. The CDR3 sequence is 13 residues long. The CDR3 here is CASSPLGNSPLHF. In DNA, the CDR3 is TGCGCCAGCAGCCCACTCGGGAATTCACCCCTCCACTTT.

In the case of this clone: Within the sample, other DNA sequences also encode this same CDR3. This chain uses TRBV6-5 with TRBJ1-5; D unresolved. V gave up 6 bases and J gave up 0 bases, with 6 bases separating them. The CDR3 totals 13 residues. Germline V lookup: CDR1 MNHEY, CDR2 SVGAGI. The CDR3 nucleotides are TGTGCCAGCAGGCCGTATAGCAATCAGCCCCAGCATTTT. It codes for CASRPYSNQPQHF.

This clone appeared a single time. In nucleotides, the CDR3 is TGTGCCAGCGCCGGAGGGCCCCAGCATTTT. Its protein is CASAGGPQHF. The rearrangement uses TRBV6-5 and TRBJ1-5; no definite D call. Germline CDR1 MNHEY, CDR2 SVGAGI. The ends were cut back, 8 bases at V and 9 bases at J, with 8 bases in the middle. The CDR3 has 10 amino acids.

The chain recombines TRBV27 with TRBJ2-3, with TRBD2 matching over 8 bases. The length of the CDR3 is 17 residues. Looked up from germline, CDR1 is MNHEY and CDR2 is SMNVEV (reference sequence). Germline trimming cut 5 bases from V and 2 bases from J; bases unmatched to any gene: 12. CDR3 in amino acids: CASSLHGGAGDTDTQYF. As DNA, the CDR3 is TGTGCCAGCAGTCTGCACGGGGGGGCGGGAGACACAGATACGCAGTATTTT.

Concerning this clone: Other DNA sequences in the same sample also yield this CDR3. This chain joins TRBV6-5 and TRBJ1-2; 8 positions agree with TRBD1. CDR1 MNHEY and CDR2 SVGAGI come from the germline V gene. The V and J ends lost 3 bases and 4 bases, in that order; junction bases with no gene match: 1. The CDR3 totals 13 residues. CDR3 nucleotides: TGTGCCAGCAGTTATGACAGGGGCTATGGCTACACCTTC. It specifies CASSYDRGYGYTF.

The rearrangement uses TRBV18 and TRBJ2-2; a weak D match, TRBD1 (6 bases). CDR1 is KGHSH and CDR2 is LQKENI in the germline V gene. Trimming pared 1 base from V and 3 bases from J, leaving 6 bases between. CDR3 length: 14 residues. The CDR3 sequence is CASSPRQDTGELFF. The DNA for the CDR3 is TGTGCCAGCTCACCACGACAGGACACCGGGGAGCTGTTTTTT.

Comment on this clone: The same CDR3 also results from other DNA sequences found in this sample. The chain combines TRBV11-3 with TRBJ2-1; no clear D. V shed 5 bases and J shed 8 bases, with 10 bases lying between them. The CDR3 sequence is 12 residues long. The V gene's germline CDR1 is SGHNT and CDR2 YENEEA. CDR3 coding DNA: TGTGCCAGCAGCCTGGGTTTGGATGAGCAGTTCTTC. The encoded protein is CASSLGLDEQFF.